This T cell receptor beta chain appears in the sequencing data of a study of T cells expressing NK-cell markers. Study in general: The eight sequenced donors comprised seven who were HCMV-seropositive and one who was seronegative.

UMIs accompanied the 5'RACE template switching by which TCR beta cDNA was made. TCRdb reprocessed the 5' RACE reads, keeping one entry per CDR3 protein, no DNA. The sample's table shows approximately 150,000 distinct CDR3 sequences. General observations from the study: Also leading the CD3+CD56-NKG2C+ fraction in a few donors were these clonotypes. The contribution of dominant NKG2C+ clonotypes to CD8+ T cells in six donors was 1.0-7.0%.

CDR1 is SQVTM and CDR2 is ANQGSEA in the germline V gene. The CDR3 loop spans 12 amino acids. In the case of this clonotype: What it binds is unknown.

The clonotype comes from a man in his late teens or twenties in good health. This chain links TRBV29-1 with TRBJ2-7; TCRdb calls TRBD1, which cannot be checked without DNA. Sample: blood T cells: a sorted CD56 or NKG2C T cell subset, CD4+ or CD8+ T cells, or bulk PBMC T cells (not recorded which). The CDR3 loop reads CSVDYLRGEQYF.